The 21 T cell receptor beta chains given below trace back to one sample, sequenced in a study of CD8+ T cells in alopecia areata. After isolation, RNA underwent reverse transcription to generate cDNA as the sequencing template. Measured with immunoSEQ multiplex PCR; TCRdb has only the in-frame clones, and not every one. The table includes approximately 120,000 clones, around 50% detected once. Specimen: NKG2D-low CD8+ T cells sorted from blood. The origin of the receptors is a human donor with alopecia areata.

The rearrangement uses TRBV29-1 and TRBJ2-3; 9 bases map to TRBD2. The CDR3 extends over 14 amino acids. V lost 4 bases to trimming and J lost 5 bases; unmatched junction nucleotides: 7. Germline V gene sequence: CDR1 SQVTM, CDR2 ANQGSEA. CDR3 coding DNA: TGCAGCGTTGGTAGCGGGGGCGTGGTAGATACGCAGTATTTT. Protein: CSVGSGGVVDTQYF.

This clone has only a few counts. V is TRBV7-2 and J is TRBJ2-3; 11 bases line up with TRBD2. V lost 1 base, J lost 6 bases, and 3 bases stayed unmatched. Germline CDR1 SGHTA, CDR2 FQGNSA. The CDR3 spans 15 residues. The CDR3 DNA reads TGTGCCAGCAGCTTAGTTACTAGCGGGGGTGATACGCAGTATTTT. This encodes CASSLVTSGGDTQYF.

J is TRBJ2-1 and V is TRBV29-1, with TRBD2 identical over 7 bases. Losses at the gene ends were 7 bases for V and 4 bases for J; bases not matched to a gene: 4. Per the germline V gene, CDR1 is SQVTM and CDR2 is ANQGSEA. This CDR3 has 12 amino acids. CDR3 loop: CSASSGYNEQFF. Here the CDR3 DNA reads TGCAGCGCTTCTAGCGGATACAATGAGCAGTTCTTC.

This rearrangement joins TRBV30 to TRBJ2-7; D might be TRBD2 (5 bases). V lost 6 bases to trimming and J lost 4 bases, with 13 bases between them. Per germline, CDR1 GTSNPN and CDR2 SVGIG (reference sequence). The CDR3 consists of 12 residues. The CDR3 sequence is CACEGPGYEQYF. Written as DNA, the CDR3 is TGTGCCTGTGAGGGTCCTGGGTACGAGCAGTACTTC.

The rearrangement joins TRBV29-1 to TRBJ1-4; 10 bases map to TRBD1. The V and J ends lost 7 bases and 8 bases, in that order; junction bases with no gene match: 4. The CDR3 runs 12 residues. Germline values: CDR1 SQVTM, CDR2 ANQGSEA. The CDR3 here is CSAGTGEEKLFF. Written as DNA, the CDR3 is TGCAGCGCTGGGACAGGGGAAGAAAAACTGTTTTTT.

The chain recombines TRBV30 with TRBJ1-2, with a tentative D call TRBD1 (5 bases). The ends were cut back, 8 bases at V and 3 bases at J, with 13 bases in the middle. CDR1 and CDR2 from the germline V gene are GTSNPN and SVGIG (reference sequence). The CDR3 length is 12 residues. Here the CDR3 reads CAAGGGDYGYTF. In DNA form, the CDR3 reads TGTGCCGCCGGGGGGGGTGACTATGGCTACACCTTC.

This clone was seen only a few times. The chain is built from TRBV29-1 and TRBJ2-7; a possible D gene is TRBD1 (6 bases). Germline-derived CDR1 and CDR2 are SQVTM and ANQGSEA. V was pared by 8 bases and J by 3 bases, with 14 bases between. The CDR3 spans 12 residues. CDR3: CSSEGEHYEQYF. CDR3 DNA: TGCAGCTCTGAGGGGGAGCACTACGAGCAGTACTTC.

This clone is labeled medium-sized (0.01 to 0.1%). The chain employs TRBV19 and TRBJ2-1; D unresolved. V was pared by 5 bases and J by 1 base, with 12 bases between. The germline V gene encodes CDR1 LNHDA and CDR2 SQIVND (reference sequence). The CDR3 is 15 residues long. CDR3 DNA: TGTGCCAGTAGTCCCCTTGAGTCGTCCTACAATGAGCAGTTCTTC. It is translated as CASSPLESSYNEQFF.

The V and J genes are TRBV29-1 and TRBJ2-5, with D perhaps being TRBD1 or TRBD2 (5 bases each). Germline V CDR1 and CDR2: SQVTM, ANQGSEA. The CDR3 length is 12 residues. Trimming shortened V by 0 bases and J by 9 bases, and 11 bases separated the two germline ends. CDR3 DNA: TGCAGCGTTGAAGAGAGGGTGGGGGCCCAGTACTTC. The encoded protein is CSVEERVGAQYF.

This sequence joins TRBV27 and TRBJ2-7; D is possibly TRBD1 or TRBD2 (5 bases each). V was cut by 4 bases and J by 5 bases, with 15 bases left in between. Germline CDR1 and CDR2: MNHEY and SMNVEV (reference sequence). This CDR3 comprises 14 residues. The CDR3 sequence is CASSSGTSGDEQYF. The CDR3 coding sequence is TGTGCCAGCAGTTCCGGGACCTCTGGGGACGAGCAGTACTTC.

This clone has a single count. J is TRBJ2-7 and V is TRBV11-2, with a tentative D call TRBD2 (6 bases). CDR3 length: 14 residues. Germline V gives CDR1 SGHAT, CDR2 FQNNGV. V shed 1 base and J shed 2 bases, with 9 bases lying between them. The CDR3 reads CASSLVLAAYEQYF. For the CDR3, the DNA is TGTGCCAGCAGCTTAGTTTTAGCGGCCTACGAGCAGTACTTC. The variable domain in full, completed from reference TRBV11-2 and TRBJ2-7, reads EAGVAQSPRYKIIEKRQSVAFWCNPISGHATLYWYQQILGQGPKLLIQFQNNGVVDDSQLPKDRFSAERLKGVDSTLKIQPAKLEDSAVYLCASSLVLAAYEQYFGPGTRLTVT.

Here the CDR3 DNA reads TGCAGCGTTGTAATAGGGTCCCCCTACGAGCAGTACTTC. Amino acid sequence: CSVVIGSPYEQYF. The chain carries TRBV29-1 and TRBJ2-7, with no clear D. CDR1 is SQVTM, CDR2 ANQGSEA, per germline. The CDR3 has 13 amino acids. V shed 4 bases and J shed 2 bases, with 12 bases lying between them.

The J gene is TRBJ2-3, the V gene TRBV29-1; TRBD2 matches at 12 bases. V dropped 0 bases and J dropped 2; count of bases not matched to a gene: 6. Germline loops: CDR1 SQVTM, CDR2 ANQGSEA. The CDR3 loop spans 17 amino acids. The CDR3 here is CSVEDPLAGGTTDTQYF. The CDR3, as DNA: TGCAGCGTTGAAGATCCTCTAGCGGGAGGGACCACAGATACGCAGTATTTT.

V is TRBV29-1 and J is TRBJ2-4, with 15 positions matching TRBD2. The trim removed 5 bases at V and 0 bases at J, leaving 14 bases unmatched. The CDR3 has 20 residues. Germline V gene sequence: CDR1 SQVTM, CDR2 ANQGSEA. DNA of the CDR3: TGCAGCGTTCTTTATATCGGACTAGCGGGAGGGGAGATAGCCAAAAACATTCAGTACTTC. Its protein product is CSVLYIGLAGGEIAKNIQYF.

Only a few counts were recorded for this clone. The V and J genes are TRBV5-1 and TRBJ1-1; D not certain. V lost 5 bases to trimming and J lost 1 base, with 3 bases between them. Per the germline V gene, CDR1 is SGHRS and CDR2 is YFSETQ. The CDR3 contains 11 residues. CDR3 nucleotide sequence: TGCGCCAGCAGGGAGAACACTGAAGCTTTCTTT. Protein product: CASRENTEAFF.

The chain links TRBV7-9 to TRBJ2-5; D is possibly TRBD1 (5 bases). Germline V gene lookup returns CDR1 SEHNR and CDR2 FQNEAQ (reference sequence). The ends were cut back, 5 bases at V and 2 bases at J, with 15 bases in the middle. The CDR3 runs to 15 residues. CDR3 sequence: CASSPPQGYQETQYF. CDR3 nucleotides: TGTGCCAGCAGCCCACCGCAGGGCTATCAAGAGACCCAGTACTTC.

V usage is TRBV6-6 and J usage is TRBJ2-1; D is unresolved. The CDR3 sequence is 11 residues long. The ends were cut back, 3 bases at V and 9 bases at J, with 6 bases in the middle. Germline loops: CDR1 MNHNY, CDR2 SVGAGI (reference sequence). The CDR3: CASSYEGEQFF. CDR3 in DNA: TGTGCCAGCAGTTATGAAGGTGAGCAGTTCTTC.

This clone was detected a few times. Here the CDR3 reads CSVEEQGETQYF. The CDR3, as DNA: TGCAGCGTTGAAGAACAGGGGGAGACCCAGTACTTC. V gene TRBV29-1 combines with J gene TRBJ2-5, with 7 bases identical to TRBD1. This CDR3 comprises 12 residues. V lost 0 bases, J lost 5 bases, and 0 bases stayed unmatched. Germline V CDR1 and CDR2: SQVTM, ANQGSEA.

This clone was found a few times. The chain uses TRBV29-1 and TRBJ2-1; TRBD2 aligns across 7 bases. The CDR3 totals 14 residues. Trimming cost V 7 bases and J 2 bases; bases outside gene matches: 8. Germline CDR1 is SQVTM and CDR2 is ANQGSEA. Written as DNA, the CDR3 is TGCAGCGCGCAGCGGGGCCATCCCTACAATGAGCAGTTCTTC. This codes for CSAQRGHPYNEQFF.

The chain uses TRBV7-9 and TRBJ2-5; D perhaps matches TRBD2 (5 bases). This CDR3 spans 17 amino acids. V was clipped by 4 bases and J by 0 bases, with 18 bases between them. Germline V gene data show CDR1 as SEHNR and CDR2 as FQNEAQ (reference sequence). Written as DNA, the CDR3 is TGTGCCAGCAGCTCCCCCCCGGGATCGGGGAACCAAGAGACCCAGTACTTC. The encoded protein is CASSSPPGSGNQETQYF.

The chain employs TRBV29-1 and TRBJ2-3; 11 nucleotides match TRBD2. J was trimmed by 5 bases and V by 7 bases; bases with no gene match: 8. Germline V gene data show CDR1 as SQVTM and CDR2 as ANQGSEA. The CDR3 totals 14 residues. CDR3 protein: CSAPLAGEGDTQYF. The DNA of the CDR3 is TGCAGCGCCCCACTAGCGGGAGAGGGAGATACGCAGTATTTT.